Shown below are 11 T cell receptor beta chains from a single sample sequenced in a study of radiation and T cells in renal cell carcinoma (dated by TCRdb to the early 2020s). Read against the paper, the sample's time point label means: blood 2 weeks post-SBRT. The treatment or condition label for this specimen denotes: 15 Gy SBRT to primary tumor, nephrectomy 4 weeks later. Libraries were constructed by the immunoSEQ multiplex PCR assay. What TCRdb holds here is the immuneACCESS table cut down to in-frame rearrangements. Part of the clones is not present; checked against another copy, under half of the missing clones reflect an unresolved V gene, and the others are unexplained. For this sample the table gives tens of thousands of clones, of which around 76% were detected only once. Roughly 7% of the sample lies in the top ten. The sample was blood, taken from a patient whose treatment included radiotherapy and nephrectomy. The source of these receptors is a man between 60 and 75 years old with renal cell carcinoma.

The chain carries TRBV6-6 and TRBJ1-3, with 8 bases matching TRBD1. Trimming took 5 bases from V and 1 from J; bases not matched to a gene: 7. CDR3 length: 16 amino acids. Germline CDR1 is MNHNY and CDR2 is SVGAGI (reference sequence). CDR3 DNA sequence: TGTGCCAGCAGTCACGGACAGGGACTTTCTGGAAACACCATATATTTT. Translated, it gives CASSHGQGLSGNTIYF.

The CDR3 is CASRSGPSDQETQYF. Written as DNA, the CDR3 is TGCGCCAGCAGATCCGGGCCTAGCGACCAAGAGACCCAGTACTTC. V and J are TRBV5-1 and TRBJ2-5, with a weak D call TRBD2 (6 bases). In germline, CDR1 is SGHRS, CDR2 YFSETQ. CDR3 size: 15 residues. V lost 5 bases, J lost 0 bases, and 14 bases lay in between.

The chain employs TRBV6-5 and TRBJ2-3; tentative D call: TRBD2 (6 bases). CDR1 is MNHEY, CDR2 SVGAGI, per germline. V dropped 6 bases and J dropped 5 bases, with 15 bases sitting between them. CDR3 length: 14 amino acids. This chain's CDR3 is CASRASENQDTQYF. The CDR3 nucleotides are TGTGCCAGCAGGGCTAGCGAGAATCAAGATACGCAGTATTTT.

A few counts support this clone. In DNA, the CDR3 is TGCAGCGTTCTGGGCAGGGGGGCCGGGGAGCTGTTTTTT. It encodes CSVLGRGAGELFF. J is TRBJ2-2 and V is TRBV29-1; TRBD1 might be the D (7 bases). This CDR3 region has 13 residues. Germline-derived CDR1 and CDR2 are SQVTM and ANQGSEA. V shed 5 bases and J shed 6 bases, with 13 bases lying between them.

The V and J genes are TRBV6-5 and TRBJ1-1; tentative D call: TRBD1 (6 bases). From germline, CDR1 is MNHEY and CDR2 SVGAGI. The CDR3 consists of 15 residues. V lost 3 bases to trimming and J lost 0 bases, with 11 bases between them. CDR3: CASSYISGVNTEAFF. In DNA form, the CDR3 reads TGTGCCAGCAGTTATATTTCAGGGGTGAACACTGAAGCTTTCTTT.

This sequence joins TRBV5-1 and TRBJ1-4; TRBD1 might be the D (5 bases). The length of the CDR3 is 15 residues. Trimming removed 1 base from V and 0 bases from J, with 7 bases in between. In germline, CDR1 is SGHRS, CDR2 YFSETQ. The CDR3 loop is CASSLLGATNEKLFF. CDR3 bases: TGCGCCAGCAGCTTGTTAGGGGCAACTAATGAAAAACTGTTTTTT.

The chain uses TRBV30 and TRBJ1-2; 7 nucleotides match TRBD1. CDR3 size: 14 residues. The J segment lost 7 bases and the V segment lost 3 bases, leaving 11 bases of the junction unmatched. CDR1 and CDR2 (germline): GTSNPN, SVGIG (reference sequence). CDR3 amino acids: CAWRNTGVGRGYTF. CDR3 bases: TGTGCCTGGAGGAACACAGGGGTCGGACGTGGCTACACCTTC.

The rearrangement joins TRBV6-5 to TRBJ2-2; 8 positions agree with TRBD2. The junction had 3 bases not matched to a gene; V was cut back by 4 bases and J by 2 bases. This CDR3 spans 15 amino acids. Germline V gene data show CDR1 as MNHEY and CDR2 as SVGAGI. The CDR3 nucleotides are TGTGCCAGCAGTTGGCGGGGGGTTAACACCGGGGAGCTGTTTTTT. Protein product: CASSWRGVNTGELFF.

The chain employs TRBV7-6 and TRBJ2-5, with D maybe TRBD1 (5 bases). The CDR3 spans 14 residues. CDR1 SGHVS and CDR2 FNYEAQ come from the germline V gene. The V and J ends lost 1 base and 3 bases respectively, with 9 bases between them. This CDR3 is CASSLVAREETQYF. The DNA of the CDR3 is TGTGCCAGCAGCTTAGTTGCCAGGGAAGAGACCCAGTACTTC. The whole variable domain, filled in from reference TRBV7-6 and TRBJ2-5, reads GAGVSQSPRYKVTKRGQDVALRCDPISGHVSLYWYRQALGQGPEFLTYFNYEAQQDKSGLPNDRFSAERPEGSISTLTIQRTEQRDSAMYRCASSLVAREETQYFGPGTRLLVL.

This chain joins TRBV9 and TRBJ1-4; 7 bases map to TRBD1. Germline CDR1 SGDLS, CDR2 YYNGEE. The CDR3 is 15 residues long. V shed 0 bases, J shed 7 bases, and the junction held 6 bases outside the gene matches. The DNA of the CDR3 is TGTGCCAGCAGCGTAGGACCCGGGACAGTTGAAAAACTGTTTTTT. This sequence encodes CASSVGPGTVEKLFF.

The chain is built from TRBV30 and TRBJ1-2, with D maybe TRBD1 (5 bases). In germline, CDR1 is GTSNPN, CDR2 SVGIG (reference sequence). This CDR3 has 14 amino acids. Trimming cost V 7 bases and J 2 bases, with 17 bases left between them. The CDR3 DNA follows: TGTGCCTCCGGACGGACAATGTCCAACTATGGCTACACCTTC. Encoded protein: CASGRTMSNYGYTF.